These 22 T cell receptor beta chains were sequenced from one sample in a study of blood T cells in healthy people across ages. Combining a sample-barcoded 5' primer with a J-beta primer mix, a second PCR ran for roughly 7 to 12 cycles. TCRdb reprocessed the 5' RACE reads with MiXCR, giving one entry per CDR3 protein. The profile shows over a million distinct CDR3 sequences, around 27% of them singletons. These same data were also listed under a study on T cells of mothers and their children.

Sequencing was carried out using blood. The origin of the receptors is a girl under 10 years old in good health.

This rearrangement joins TRBV4-3 to TRBJ2-1, with 8 bases lining up with TRBD2. The germline CDR1 and CDR2 sequences are LGHNA and YSLEER. This CDR3 spans 20 amino acids. Trimming took 8 bases from V and 1 from J; bases not matched to a gene: 22. CDR3 loop: CASSLQAKISSGSSYNEQFF. CDR3 bases: TGCGCCAGCTCCCTCCAAGCCAAGATATCCAGCGGGAGTTCCTACAATGAGCAGTTCTTC.

The J gene is TRBJ2-1, the V gene TRBV20-1; 7 nucleotides align to TRBD2. From germline, CDR1 is DFQATT and CDR2 SNEGSKA (reference sequence). With V trimmed by 0 bases and J by 7 bases, 12 bases remained unmatched. The CDR3 contains 16 residues. The CDR3 spells CSARDLQRGSVNEQFF. In DNA, the CDR3 is TGCAGTGCTAGAGATCTCCAACGCGGGAGTGTAAATGAGCAGTTCTTC.

In its sample, this clonotype was seen a few times. This sequence joins TRBV12-3 or TRBV12-4 and TRBJ2-5; D gene ambiguous. The J call may be faulty, since TRBJ2-1 better matches the DNA end. This CDR3 contains 12 residues. CDR3 in amino acids: CASSFLLNEQFF. The CDR3, as DNA: TGTGCCAGCAGTTTCCTCCTAAATGAGCAGTTCTTC.

V usage is TRBV10-3 and J usage is TRBJ1-1, with a possible D match to TRBD1 (5 bases). CDR1 and CDR2 (germline): ENHRY, SYGVKD. Trimming pared 5 bases from V and 0 bases from J, leaving 22 bases between. This CDR3 region has 18 residues. This chain's CDR3 is CAISNFRTTNSMNTEAFF. The CDR3 region has the DNA TGTGCCATCAGTAATTTCCGGACAACCAACTCAATGAACACTGAAGCTTTCTTT.

In DNA form, the CDR3 reads TGTGCCAGCAGCTTAGTTGGGGTCGGGACCCAGTACTTC. It is translated as CASSLVGVGTQYF. J is TRBJ2-1 and V is TRBV7-2; D call uncertain. TRBJ2-5 explains the end of the DNA better; the J call may be wrong. Germline CDR1 reads SGHTA; CDR2 reads FQGNSA. The CDR3 has 13 amino acids.

The gene calls are TRBV20-1 and TRBJ2-3; 9 bases agree with TRBD2. Looked up from germline, CDR1 is DFQATT and CDR2 is SNEGSKA (reference sequence). Trimming took 6 bases from V and 2 from J; bases not matched to a gene: 9. This CDR3 has 15 residues. CDR3 nucleotide sequence: TGCAGTGCCCGTACGACTAGCGGTTACACAGATACGCAGTATTTT. Protein sequence: CSARTTSGYTDTQYF.

The chain uses TRBV5-6 and TRBJ2-5; D gene ambiguous. The CDR3 totals 12 residues. Trimming cost V 4 bases and J 5 bases, with 9 bases left between them. Germline CDR1 is SGHDT and CDR2 is YYEEEE. This CDR3 is CASSVNWETQYF. For the CDR3, the DNA is TGTGCCAGCAGCGTAAACTGGGAGACCCAGTACTTC.

This clonotype was counted many times. V and J are TRBV2 and TRBJ1-2, with a weak D call TRBD1 (5 bases). This CDR3 has 18 amino acids. Germline V gene sequence: CDR1 SNHLY, CDR2 FYNNEI. The V end was cut by 6 bases, the J end by 2 bases, with 25 bases between. The CDR3 sequence is CASRDVIGDGPKNYGYTF. DNA for the CDR3: TGTGCCAGCAGGGATGTTATCGGGGACGGCCCGAAAAACTATGGCTACACCTTC.

The rearrangement links TRBV7-3 to TRBJ1-1; D remains unclear. V lost 8 bases, J lost 4 bases, and 14 bases lay in between. The CDR3 extends over 13 amino acids. The V gene's germline CDR1 is SGHTA and CDR2 FQGTGA. The CDR3 nucleotides read TGTGCCAGCGGGAGGGTGGGTGGCACTGAAGCTTTCTTT. It specifies CASGRVGGTEAFF.

The chain employs TRBV5-1 and TRBJ2-5, with D possibly called TRBD1 or TRBD2 (5 bases each). The last part of the DNA fits TRBJ2-7 better; the J call may be wrong. Germline CDR1 and CDR2: SGHRS and YFSETQ. The CDR3 extends over 15 amino acids. The CDR3 DNA is TGCGCCAGCAGCTTGGAGGGACCCACCTCCTACGAGCAGTACTTC. Translating gives CASSLEGPTSYEQYF.

The rearrangement uses TRBV18 and TRBJ2-5, with a weak D call TRBD2 (5 bases). This CDR3 region has 14 residues. CDR1 and CDR2 (germline): KGHSH, LQKENI. The V gene lost 2 bases and the J gene lost 0 bases, with 7 bases spanning the gap. Here the CDR3 DNA reads TGTGCCAGCTCACCAATAGCGAACCAAGAGACCCAGTACTTC. Protein: CASSPIANQETQYF.

The V gene is TRBV20-1, the J gene TRBJ2-3; 9 bases match TRBD1. The trim removed 8 bases at V and 7 bases at J, leaving 16 bases unmatched. The germline CDR1 and CDR2 sequences are DFQATT and SNEGSKA (reference sequence). CDR3 length: 15 residues. CDR3 in amino acids: CSPPRPTGGVYTQYF. Written as DNA, the CDR3 is TGCAGTCCCCCGAGGCCGACAGGGGGGGTTTATACGCAGTATTTT.

This clonotype was seen at least ten times. The chain employs TRBV6-2 or TRBV6-3 and TRBJ1-5; D is undetermined. The length of the CDR3 is 12 residues. Trimming took off 2 bases at V and 4 bases at J, with 3 bases between the two ends. Germline CDR1 is MNHEY and CDR2 is SVGEGT. The CDR3 spells CASSYRNQPQHF. The CDR3 DNA follows: TGTGCCAGCAGTTACAGGAATCAGCCCCAGCATTTT.

The chain joins TRBV3-1 to TRBJ2-5, with no clear D. The CDR3 spans 15 residues. V was pared by 4 bases and J by 2 bases, with 14 bases between. CDR1 is LGHDT and CDR2 is YNNKEL in the germline V gene (reference sequence). In DNA form, the CDR3 reads TGTGCCAGCAGCCCCTCCGGAGAGCTTCAAGAGACCCAGTACTTC. Its translation is CASSPSGELQETQYF.

This clonotype has only a few counts. This chain's CDR3 is CASSAYYTRNEQFF. The CDR3 DNA follows: TGTGCCAGCAGCGCATACTACACGAGGAATGAGCAGTTCTTC. This chain connects TRBV9 to TRBJ2-1; D is ambiguous. Trimming left V 3 bases short and J 7 bases short, with 14 bases between. This CDR3 has 14 amino acids. Germline V lookup: CDR1 SGDLS, CDR2 YYNGEE. Using reference TRBV9 and TRBJ2-1 for the parts outside the CDR3, the full variable domain is DSGVTQTPKHLITATGQRVTLRCSPRSGDLSVYWYQQSLDQGLQFLIQYYNGEERAKGNILERFSAQQFPDLHSELNLSSLELGDSALYFCASSAYYTRNEQFFGPGTRLTVL.

This clonotype was seen only a few times. The V and J genes are TRBV11-2 and TRBJ2-1; D is unclear. Germline lookup yields CDR1 SGHAT and CDR2 FQNNGV. The CDR3 contains 13 residues. Deletions cut 5 bases from V and 8 bases from J, with 13 bases between. This CDR3 is CASSPLVVDEQFF. Here the CDR3 DNA reads TGTGCCAGCAGCCCCTTGGTTGTCGATGAGCAGTTCTTC.

This sequence joins TRBV7-2 and TRBJ2-4; TRBD1 matches 10 bases. This CDR3 contains 11 residues. In germline, CDR1 is SGHTA, CDR2 FQGNSA. V was pared by 8 bases and J by 8 bases, with 0 bases of the junction left unmatched. The CDR3 loop is CASGTGDIQYF. In nucleotides, the CDR3 is TGTGCCAGCGGGACAGGGGACATTCAGTACTTC.

The V gene is TRBV25-1, the J gene TRBJ2-7; D is ambiguous. From germline, CDR1 is MGHDK and CDR2 SYGVNS. The CDR3 extends over 11 amino acids. The V end was cut by 4 bases, the J end by 6 bases, with 7 bases between. CDR3 nucleotides: TGTGCCAGCAGTGTTGGACCCGAGCAGTACTTC. It translates to CASSVGPEQYF.

This clonotype was recorded a few times. The rearrangement joins TRBV10-3 to TRBJ2-1, with TRBD1 as a possible D gene (6 bases). Germline V gene sequence: CDR1 ENHRY, CDR2 SYGVKD. Trimming took 7 bases from V and 5 from J, leaving 12 bases between them. CDR3 length: 13 residues. The CDR3 protein is CAITNRQDNEQFF. DNA of the CDR3: TGTGCCATCACCAACAGACAGGACAATGAGCAGTTCTTC.

This chain links TRBV29-1 with TRBJ2-2, with TRBD1 identical over 9 bases. The CDR3 length is 13 residues. CDR1 and CDR2 (germline): SQVTM, ANQGSEA. V dropped 6 bases and J dropped 8; count of bases not matched to a gene: 7. This chain's CDR3 is CSVPGTGSGELFF. The DNA for the CDR3 is TGCAGCGTACCTGGGACAGGGTCAGGGGAGCTGTTTTTT.

There are a few counts of this clonotype. V is TRBV27 and J is TRBJ2-1, with D possibly TRBD2 on 6 matching bases. This CDR3 region has 15 residues. V gave up 2 bases and J gave up 7 bases, with 15 bases separating them. Germline-derived CDR1 and CDR2 are MNHEY and SMNVEV (reference sequence). As DNA, the CDR3 is TGTGCCAGCAGTTTAGTGACTAGAGAGCGGAATGAGCAGTTCTTC. Its translation: CASSLVTRERNEQFF.

The V and J genes are TRBV12-3 or TRBV12-4 and TRBJ1-2; unclear D gene. V lost 8 bases and J 4 bases, leaving 20 bases between the germline ends. The CDR3 spans 15 residues. In nucleotides, the CDR3 is TGTGCCAGCTCCTTATCAAGGCGGGGTACCTATGGCTACACCTTC. Translating it yields CASSLSRRGTYGYTF.